These 24 T cell receptor beta chains were all obtained from the same sample, sequenced in a study of patients and donors after allogeneic stem cell transplantation (dated by TCRdb to the early 2020s). The library was made by RT-PCR. Sequenced using a NextSeq 550. TCRdb took the public reads, trimmed them with fastp at Q25, ran MiXCR for clone calling and kept in-frame beta chains. Rows with one shared CDR3 protein collapse into an entry with the most common genes and DNA. Within this sample are 70,000 to 75,000 distinct CDR3 sequences, with approximately 26% of them counted one time only. The ten largest make up roughly 29% of the sample. Sequencing used blood, either unsorted or a sorted T cell fraction (not recorded which). Receptors were obtained from a human donor who was either an allogeneic HSCT recipient or a stem cell or donor lymphocyte infusion donor (not recorded which). It is not recorded whose cells these are; they may come from a transplant donor.

The chain combines TRBV12-3 or TRBV12-4 with TRBJ2-7; D uncertain. The CDR3 runs 16 residues. The V gene lost 5 bases and the J gene lost 1 base, with 18 bases spanning the gap. The CDR3 sequence: CASSPARLRISYEQYF. CDR3 DNA sequence: TGTGCCAGCAGTCCTGCACGACTCAGAATTTCCTACGAGCAGTACTTC.

This chain links TRBV12-3 or TRBV12-4 with TRBJ1-2; TRBD1 is a possible D gene (6 bases). With 5 bases removed from V and 2 bases from J, the gap between germline ends came to 12 bases. This CDR3 spans 14 amino acids. The CDR3 DNA reads TGTGCCAGCAGTCCCCAACAGGGAAACTATGGCTACACCTTC. Amino acids: CASSPQQGNYGYTF.

This clonotype was counted between two and nine times. The chain recombines TRBV11-2 with TRBJ1-1; no clear D gene. V gave up 0 bases and J gave up 1 base, with 24 bases separating them. Germline V CDR1 and CDR2: SGHAT, FQNNGV. The CDR3 is made up of 20 amino acids. The CDR3 DNA follows: TGTGCCAGCAGCTTAGACCCGGTCCCAATCACGGTATTTGGGAACACTGAAGCTTTCTTT. It codes for CASSLDPVPITVFGNTEAFF.

The chain combines TRBV5-6 with TRBJ1-2; D unresolved. Germline V gives CDR1 SGHDT, CDR2 YYEEEE. This CDR3 spans 10 amino acids. Trimming stripped 5 bases from V and 12 bases from J, with 11 bases between. The DNA for the CDR3 is TGTGCCAGCAGTGGACCTGAGGACACCTTC. Translated, it gives CASSGPEDTF.

This clonotype turned up a few times. V gene TRBV6-6 combines with J gene TRBJ2-2, with D unclear. CDR1 MNHNY and CDR2 SVGAGI come from the germline V gene (reference sequence). The CDR3 is made up of 12 amino acids. V lost 5 bases to trimming and J lost 8 bases, with 9 bases between them. In DNA, the CDR3 is TGTGCCAGCAGTCCCCTCCGAGGGGAGCTGTTTTTT. Its translation is CASSPLRGELFF.

This clonotype was seen only a few times. V gene TRBV7-2 combines with J gene TRBJ2-1; 8 bases agree with TRBD1. V shed 6 bases, J shed 5 bases, and the junction held 9 bases outside the gene matches. The CDR3 is 15 residues long. Germline lookup yields CDR1 SGHTA and CDR2 FQGNSA. The CDR3: CASRSGQGAHNEQFF. CDR3 DNA: TGTGCCAGCAGAAGCGGGCAGGGGGCTCACAATGAGCAGTTCTTC. The whole variable domain, remainder taken from reference TRBV7-2 and TRBJ2-1, is GAGVSQSPSNKVTEKGKDVELRCDPISGHTALYWYRQSLGQGLEFLIYFQGNSAPDKSGLPSDRFSAERTGGSVSTLTIQRTQQEDSAVYLCASRSGQGAHNEQFFGPGTRLTVL.

The chain couples TRBV19 to TRBJ1-3; D is ambiguous. The CDR3 runs to 14 residues. From germline, CDR1 is LNHDA and CDR2 SQIVND (reference sequence). V was trimmed by 3 bases and J by 2 bases, leaving 8 bases between them. The CDR3 here is CASSIHPPGNTIYF. The CDR3 region has the DNA TGTGCCAGTAGTATCCACCCACCTGGAAACACCATATATTTT.

The V gene is TRBV28, the J gene TRBJ2-7, with D unclear. CDR1 MDHEN and CDR2 SYDVKM come from the germline V gene. The CDR3 consists of 13 residues. V lost 5 bases to trimming and J lost 1 base, with 9 bases between them. Here the CDR3 reads CASSIGWSYEQYF. In DNA form, the CDR3 reads TGTGCCAGCAGTATAGGCTGGTCCTACGAGCAGTACTTC.

The chain has TRBV20-1 and TRBJ1-2; possible D gene TRBD1, 5 bases. Between the trimmed V and J ends, which lost 5 bases and 2 bases, there was a span of 18 bases. This CDR3 has 15 residues. Germline values: CDR1 DFQATT, CDR2 SNEGSKA (reference sequence). As DNA, the CDR3 is TGCAGTGCTGGGATAACTGGGGGGTTCAACTATGGCTACACCTTC. As protein: CSAGITGGFNYGYTF.

V is TRBV15 and J is TRBJ1-2; weak D call: TRBD1 (6 bases). Germline lookup yields CDR1 LNHNV and CDR2 YYDKDF (reference sequence). CDR3 length: 16 residues. V was trimmed by 0 bases and J by 8 bases, leaving 19 bases between them. The CDR3 bases are TGTGCCACCAGCAGAGATCTCATCGCAGGGGACCGGGGCTACACCTTC. Translation: CATSRDLIAGDRGYTF.

The rearrangement uses TRBV12-3 or TRBV12-4 and TRBJ2-1; D might be TRBD1 or TRBD2, each matching 6 bases. The V and J ends lost 5 bases and 4 bases respectively, with 12 bases between them. This CDR3 spans 14 amino acids. The CDR3 reads CASSQGTGYNEQFF. As DNA, the CDR3 is TGTGCCAGCAGTCAGGGGACTGGTTACAATGAGCAGTTCTTC.

The chain has TRBV7-9 and TRBJ1-1; 7 bases fit TRBD1. CDR1 is SEHNR, CDR2 FQNEAQ, per germline (reference sequence). There are 17 residues in the CDR3. V lost 2 bases to trimming and J lost 5 bases; unmatched junction nucleotides: 14. The CDR3 region has the DNA TGTGCCAGCAGCTTAACGCGTTACAGGGGAGGGGAGACTGAAGCTTTCTTT. Translating it yields CASSLTRYRGGETEAFF.

This rearrangement joins TRBV12-3 or TRBV12-4 to TRBJ2-5; D not certain. Trimming took 1 base from V and 5 from J, leaving 11 bases between them. The CDR3 has 14 residues. The CDR3 protein is CASSLVVAGETQYF. The CDR3 nucleotides are TGTGCCAGCAGTTTAGTTGTAGCCGGGGAGACCCAGTACTTC.

This clonotype has ten or more counts. The CDR3 DNA follows: TGTGCCACCAGCAGGGATACCGGGACCAATGAGCAGTTCTTC. As protein: CATSRDTGTNEQFF. V gene TRBV15 combines with J gene TRBJ2-1, with D possibly called TRBD1 or TRBD2 (5 bases each). The CDR3 totals 14 residues. Germline V lookup: CDR1 LNHNV, CDR2 YYDKDF (reference sequence). V lost 3 bases, J lost 6 bases, and 12 bases lay in between.

The rearrangement links TRBV6-1 to TRBJ2-7; D is ambiguous. With 2 bases removed from V and 12 bases from J, the gap between germline ends came to 14 bases. Germline V gene sequence: CDR1 MNHNS, CDR2 SASEGT. This CDR3 is 12 amino acids long. The CDR3 is CASSELGGTLYF. The DNA for the CDR3 is TGTGCCAGCAGTGAACTGGGTGGTACTTTGTACTTC.

The chain couples TRBV12-3 or TRBV12-4 to TRBJ1-5; 7 bases agree with TRBD1. With V trimmed by 0 bases and J by 0 bases, 14 bases remained unmatched. The CDR3 consists of 20 residues. CDR3 nucleotide sequence: TGTGCCAGCAGTTTAGCCGGGACAGTCCTTGCCGGCTATAGCAATCAGCCCCAGCATTTT. Translated: CASSLAGTVLAGYSNQPQHF.

V is TRBV24-1 and J is TRBJ2-1; TRBD1 matches at 9 bases. The CDR3 runs 17 residues. Germline V CDR1 and CDR2: KGHDR, SFDVKD. The V and J ends lost 4 bases and 4 bases, in that order; junction bases with no gene match: 10. CDR3 DNA sequence: TGTGCCACCAGTGAAGCGAGTAGACAGGGGGGGTACAATGAGCAGTTCTTC. It specifies CATSEASRQGGYNEQFF.

The chain couples TRBV20-1 to TRBJ2-2; the match to TRBD2 covers 10 bases. Germline CDR1 is DFQATT and CDR2 is SNEGSKA (reference sequence). The CDR3 is 13 residues long. J gave up 4 bases and V 6 bases, and 2 bases lay outside the gene matches. The CDR3, as DNA: TGCAGTGCAAGCGGGGGGGGCACCGGGGAGCTGTTTTTT. It specifies CSASGGGTGELFF.

The V gene is TRBV21-1, the J gene TRBJ2-7; the table's D call, TRBD1, has no DNA check behind it. TRBV21-1 is assigned pseudogene status. The CDR3 extends over 16 amino acids. The CDR3 DNA follows: TGTGCCAGCAGCAAGGGGCAACTAGTGAAGATCTACGAGCAGTACTTC. Protein product: CASSKGQLVKIYEQYF.

J is TRBJ2-6 and V is TRBV10-3; TRBD1 matches at 11 bases. Germline V gene data show CDR1 as ENHRY and CDR2 as SYGVKD. V was clipped by 5 bases and J by 4 bases; unmatched bases: 10. The CDR3 consists of 18 residues. The CDR3 nucleotides read TGTGCCATCAGTACGGGACAGGGGGTTTCGTCCGGGGCCAACGTCCTGACTTTC. This gives the protein CAISTGQGVSSGANVLTF.

This chain connects TRBV2 to TRBJ2-5; perhaps TRBD1 as D (5 bases). Germline loops: CDR1 SNHLY, CDR2 FYNNEI. Deletions cut 6 bases from V and 1 base from J, with 12 bases between. The CDR3 spans 14 residues. CDR3 sequence (DNA): TGTGCCAGCAGAAGAAGACAGACCCAAGAGACCCAGTACTTC. Protein product: CASRRRQTQETQYF.

This clonotype was seen only a few times. The chain recombines TRBV12-3 or TRBV12-4 with TRBJ1-1, with no clear D. CDR3 length: 14 amino acids. The V and J ends lost 1 base and 10 bases respectively, with 16 bases between them. CDR3 in amino acids: CASSLGGPRGGAFF. Written as DNA, the CDR3 is TGTGCCAGCAGTTTAGGAGGGCCCCGTGGAGGAGCTTTCTTT.

The rearrangement joins TRBV6-5 to TRBJ1-2; D may be TRBD1 (5 bases). The V gene lost 0 bases and the J gene lost 2 bases, with 13 bases spanning the gap. This CDR3 has 16 amino acids. CDR1 and CDR2 (germline): MNHEY, SVGAGI. The CDR3 DNA is TGTGCCAGCAGTTACTCCCTTGGGGGACGGAACTATGGCTACACCTTC. Encoded protein: CASSYSLGGRNYGYTF.

This clonotype was counted at least ten times. The V gene is TRBV5-1, the J gene TRBJ1-2; 8 bases fit TRBD1. V lost 4 bases, J lost 4 bases, and 9 bases stayed unmatched. The V gene's germline CDR1 is SGHRS and CDR2 YFSETQ. The CDR3 runs 15 residues. The chain's CDR3 is CASSAGTGGSYGYTF. In DNA, the CDR3 is TGCGCCAGCAGCGCCGGGACAGGAGGTAGCTATGGCTACACCTTC.